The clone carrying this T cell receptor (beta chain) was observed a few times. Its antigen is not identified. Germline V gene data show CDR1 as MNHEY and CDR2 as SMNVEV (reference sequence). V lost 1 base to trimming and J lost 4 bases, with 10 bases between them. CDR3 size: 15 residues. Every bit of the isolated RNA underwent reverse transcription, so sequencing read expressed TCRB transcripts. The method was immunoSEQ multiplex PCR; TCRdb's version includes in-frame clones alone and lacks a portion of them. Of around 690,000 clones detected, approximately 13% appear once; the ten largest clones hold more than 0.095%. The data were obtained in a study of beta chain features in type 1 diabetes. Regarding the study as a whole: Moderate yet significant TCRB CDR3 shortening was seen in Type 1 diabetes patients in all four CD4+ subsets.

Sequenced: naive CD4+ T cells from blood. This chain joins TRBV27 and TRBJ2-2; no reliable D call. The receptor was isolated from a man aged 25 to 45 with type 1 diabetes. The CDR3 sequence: CASSLFGQITGELFF. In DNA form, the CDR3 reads TGTGCCAGCAGTTTATTTGGGCAAATCACCGGGGAGCTGTTTTTT.